These 18 T cell receptor beta chains came from one sample sequenced in a study of blood T cell repertoires in COVID-19. Using immunoSEQ multiplex PCR, the repertoire was profiled, and TCRdb retains in-frame clones only, with some absent. This table has 100,000 to 150,000 clones, roughly 90% appearing once. Sequencing was carried out using peripheral blood. These receptor sequences come from a man aged 50 to 60 with acute or convalescent COVID-19.

The genes are TRBV24-1 and TRBJ2-3; 9 nucleotides align to TRBD1. This CDR3 is 15 amino acids long. The V segment lost 2 bases and the J segment 6 bases; nucleotides outside the gene matches: 5. Looked up from germline, CDR1 is KGHDR and CDR2 is SFDVKD. The CDR3 region is CATSDSSGTGDTQYF. Here the CDR3 DNA reads TGTGCCACCAGTGATTCCTCCGGGACAGGGGATACGCAGTATTTT.

This chain connects TRBV9 to TRBJ1-6; tentatively, D is TRBD1 (5 bases). Per the germline V gene, CDR1 is SGDLS and CDR2 is YYNGEE. The CDR3 loop spans 14 amino acids. V shed 2 bases and J shed 9 bases, with 12 bases lying between them. CDR3 in DNA: TGTGCCAGCAGCGTTGAGGGGAGGGGTTCACCCCTCCACTTT. Translation: CASSVEGRGSPLHF.

This chain links TRBV18 with TRBJ2-7; a possible D gene is TRBD1 (6 bases). The CDR3 sequence is 17 residues long. The V gene's germline CDR1 is KGHSH and CDR2 LQKENI. V lost 3 bases and J 3 bases, leaving 21 bases between the germline ends. The CDR3 DNA follows: TGTGCCAGCTCACCCAACTCCTTACAGGGTTCAAGCTACGAGCAGTACTTC. Protein: CASSPNSLQGSSYEQYF.

In its sample, this clone was seen once. V is TRBV24-1 and J is TRBJ1-2, with D perhaps TRBD1 (6 bases). The CDR3 spans 14 residues. V was cut by 8 bases and J by 5 bases, with 17 bases left in between. Per the germline V gene, CDR1 is KGHDR and CDR2 is SFDVKD. CDR3 coding DNA: TGTGCCACCACCGAGACAGGTCCCTCATATGGCTACACCTTC. Amino acid sequence: CATTETGPSYGYTF.

CDR3 protein: CSARPLETQYF. CDR3 bases: TGCAGTGCTAGACCATTAGAGACCCAGTACTTC. The rearrangement uses TRBV20-1 and TRBJ2-5, with D hard to call. The germline V gene has CDR1 DFQATT and CDR2 SNEGSKA (reference sequence). The CDR3 extends over 11 amino acids. The V gene lost 2 bases and the J gene lost 4 bases, with 5 bases spanning the gap.

This chain connects TRBV19 to TRBJ2-3, with 9 positions matching TRBD1. V dropped 5 bases and J dropped 5; count of bases not matched to a gene: 8. Germline CDR1 is LNHDA and CDR2 is SQIVND (reference sequence). The CDR3 covers 15 residues. CDR3 sequence (DNA): TGTGCCAGTAGTCCCAGGACAGGGGCTGTAGATACGCAGTATTTT. It translates to CASSPRTGAVDTQYF.

The CDR3 loop reads CASSIYRGDYSNQPQHF. The CDR3 DNA is TGTGCCAGTAGTATATACAGGGGCGACTATAGCAATCAGCCCCAGCATTTT. V is TRBV19 and J is TRBJ1-5; 7 nucleotides match TRBD1. CDR3 size: 17 residues. Trimming took 2 bases from V and 0 from J; bases not matched to a gene: 7. Germline assignment: CDR1 LNHDA and CDR2 SQIVND (reference sequence).

The chain uses TRBV4-2 and TRBJ2-1; tentatively, D is TRBD2 (5 bases). Trimming took 1 base from V and 5 from J, leaving 12 bases between them. Germline lookup yields CDR1 LGHNA and CDR2 YNFKEQ. The CDR3 loop spans 15 amino acids. The CDR3 DNA reads TGTGCCAGCAGCCAAGGAAGCGGTGGCCACAATGAGCAGTTCTTC. Its protein is CASSQGSGGHNEQFF.

The chain joins TRBV27 to TRBJ2-7; D may be TRBD2 (6 bases). This CDR3 contains 15 residues. Germline V CDR1 and CDR2: MNHEY, SMNVEV (reference sequence). Trimming stripped 7 bases from V and 1 base from J, with 17 bases between. The CDR3 loop is CASTSVGGPSYEQYF. Written as DNA, the CDR3 is TGTGCCAGCACTTCAGTCGGAGGGCCTTCCTACGAGCAGTACTTC.

The chain combines TRBV9 with TRBJ2-2, with 10 positions matching TRBD2. The CDR3 contains 17 residues. Trimming cost V 3 bases and J 3 bases; bases outside gene matches: 8. Germline CDR1 is SGDLS and CDR2 is YYNGEE. CDR3 region: CASSGSSGGPHTGELFF. CDR3 nucleotides: TGTGCCAGCAGCGGAAGTAGCGGGGGGCCCCACACCGGGGAGCTGTTTTTT.

With respect to this clone: At one boundary the junction diverges from the germline segment, which might be a read error. The CDR3 protein is CASSPRGLSLTF. The CDR3 nucleotides are TGTGCCAGCAGCCCCCGGGGGTTATCCCTTACATTC. This sequence joins TRBV3-1 (or the pseudogene TRBV3-2) and TRBJ1-2, with D possibly matching TRBD1 (5 bases). This CDR3 is built from 12 residues. Germline V gives CDR1 LGHDT, CDR2 YNNKEL (reference sequence).

The chain has TRBV27 and TRBJ1-5; 7 nucleotides match TRBD1. Germline assignment: CDR1 MNHEY and CDR2 SMNVEV (reference sequence). This CDR3 has 15 amino acids. V lost 6 bases to trimming and J lost 2 bases; unmatched junction nucleotides: 7. CDR3 region: CASRQDRDGNQPQHF. The CDR3 DNA reads TGTGCCAGCAGGCAAGACAGGGACGGCAATCAGCCCCAGCATTTT.

This clone was counted between two and nine times. This chain links TRBV30 with TRBJ2-7; the D is unclear. Germline values: CDR1 GTSNPN, CDR2 SVGIG (reference sequence). V was trimmed by 1 base and J by 4 bases, leaving 5 bases between them. CDR3 length equals 11 residues. CDR3 sequence: CAWSASYEQYF. The CDR3 DNA reads as TGTGCCTGGAGTGCGTCGTACGAGCAGTACTTC.

The V call is TRBV9, the J call TRBJ2-2, with D possibly TRBD1 on 6 matching bases. Trimming took 7 bases from V and 5 from J, leaving 15 bases between them. The CDR3 is made up of 14 amino acids. The germline CDR1 and CDR2 sequences are SGDLS and YYNGEE. In nucleotides, the CDR3 is TGTGCCAGCCGCCCCGACAGGTCGACCGGGGAGCTGTTTTTT. Protein product: CASRPDRSTGELFF.

The chain combines TRBV5-1 with TRBJ1-1; a possible D gene is TRBD1 (5 bases). V was pared by 0 bases and J by 1 base, with 7 bases between. The CDR3 has 14 residues. CDR1 is SGHRS, CDR2 YFSETQ, per germline. CDR3 sequence: CASSLGGWNTEAFF. Written as DNA, the CDR3 is TGCGCCAGCAGCTTGGGGGGCTGGAACACTGAAGCTTTCTTT.

V gene TRBV7-9 combines with J gene TRBJ2-5, with D uncertain. This CDR3 is 14 amino acids long. Between the trimmed V and J ends, which lost 2 bases and 0 bases, there was a span of 7 bases. Germline assignment: CDR1 SEHNR and CDR2 FQNEAQ (reference sequence). The CDR3, as DNA: TGTGCCAGCAGCTTATTCCCGTACCAAGAGACCCAGTACTTC. It codes for CASSLFPYQETQYF.

This clone was seen more than once but under ten times. This chain joins TRBV25-1 and TRBJ2-2; perhaps TRBD2 as D (6 bases). CDR3 length: 16 residues. Germline CDR1 and CDR2: MGHDK and SYGVNS. V shed 1 base and J shed 4 bases, with 13 bases lying between them. CDR3 coding DNA: TGTGCCAGCAGTGAATCCCGGGGGTGGAGCACCGGGGAGCTGTTTTTT. Its translation: CASSESRGWSTGELFF.

The V gene is TRBV6-5, the J gene TRBJ1-2; a weak D match, TRBD1 (6 bases). Germline V lookup: CDR1 MNHEY, CDR2 SVGAGI. V lost 8 bases and J lost 0, with 13 bases in between. This CDR3 comprises 14 residues. CDR3 region: CASRRTETNYGYTF. Here the CDR3 DNA reads TGTGCCAGCCGAAGGACAGAGACTAACTATGGCTACACCTTC.